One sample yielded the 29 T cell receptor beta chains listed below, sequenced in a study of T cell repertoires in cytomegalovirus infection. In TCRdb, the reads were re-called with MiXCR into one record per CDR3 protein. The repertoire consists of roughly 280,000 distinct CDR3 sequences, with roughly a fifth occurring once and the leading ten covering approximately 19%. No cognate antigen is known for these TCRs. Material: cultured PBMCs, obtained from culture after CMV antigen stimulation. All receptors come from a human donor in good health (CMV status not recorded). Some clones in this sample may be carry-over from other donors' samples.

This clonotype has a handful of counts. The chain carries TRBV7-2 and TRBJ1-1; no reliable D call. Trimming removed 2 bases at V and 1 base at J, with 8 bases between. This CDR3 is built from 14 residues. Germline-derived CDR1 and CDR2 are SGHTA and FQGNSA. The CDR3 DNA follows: TGTGCCAGCAGCTTACTACACCCGAACACTGAAGCTTTCTTT. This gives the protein CASSLLHPNTEAFF.

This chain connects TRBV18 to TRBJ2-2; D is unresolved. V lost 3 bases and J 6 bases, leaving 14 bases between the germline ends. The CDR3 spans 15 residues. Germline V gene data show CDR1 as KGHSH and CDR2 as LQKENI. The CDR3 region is CASSPYRVESGELFF. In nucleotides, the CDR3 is TGTGCCAGCTCACCTTACAGAGTCGAATCCGGGGAGCTGTTTTTT.

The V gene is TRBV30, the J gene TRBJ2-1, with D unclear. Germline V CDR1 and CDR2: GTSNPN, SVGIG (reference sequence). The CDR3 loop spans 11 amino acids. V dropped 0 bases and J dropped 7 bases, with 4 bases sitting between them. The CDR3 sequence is CAWSVRNEQFF. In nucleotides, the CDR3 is TGTGCCTGGAGTGTACGGAATGAGCAGTTCTTC.

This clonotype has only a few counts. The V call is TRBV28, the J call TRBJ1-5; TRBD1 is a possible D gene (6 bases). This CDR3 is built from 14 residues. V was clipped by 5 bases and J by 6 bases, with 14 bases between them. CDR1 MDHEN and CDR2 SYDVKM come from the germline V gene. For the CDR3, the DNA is TGTGCCAGCAGTCCACTGACAGGATTTCAGCCCCAGCATTTT. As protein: CASSPLTGFQPQHF.

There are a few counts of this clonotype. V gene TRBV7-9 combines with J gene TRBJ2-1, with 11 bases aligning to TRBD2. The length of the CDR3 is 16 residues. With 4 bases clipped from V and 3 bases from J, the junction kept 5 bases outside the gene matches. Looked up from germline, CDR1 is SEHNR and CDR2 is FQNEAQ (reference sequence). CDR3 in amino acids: CASSYSGRAFYNEQFF. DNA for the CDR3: TGTGCCAGCAGCTATAGCGGGAGGGCCTTCTACAATGAGCAGTTCTTC.

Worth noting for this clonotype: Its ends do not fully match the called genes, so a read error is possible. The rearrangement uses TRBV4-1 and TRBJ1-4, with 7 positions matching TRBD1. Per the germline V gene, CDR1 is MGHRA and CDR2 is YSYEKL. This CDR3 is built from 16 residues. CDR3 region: CASSQLHRGTTEKLFF. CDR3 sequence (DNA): TGCGCCAGCAGCCAACTACACAGGGGTACTACTGAAAAACTGTTTTTT.

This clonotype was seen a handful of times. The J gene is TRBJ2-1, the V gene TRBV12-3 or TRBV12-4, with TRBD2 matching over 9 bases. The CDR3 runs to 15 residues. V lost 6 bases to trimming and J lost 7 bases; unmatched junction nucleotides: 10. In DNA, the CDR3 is TGTGCCAGCAGAAAGACTAGCGGCTCTATTAATGAGCAGTTCTTC. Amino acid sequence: CASRKTSGSINEQFF.

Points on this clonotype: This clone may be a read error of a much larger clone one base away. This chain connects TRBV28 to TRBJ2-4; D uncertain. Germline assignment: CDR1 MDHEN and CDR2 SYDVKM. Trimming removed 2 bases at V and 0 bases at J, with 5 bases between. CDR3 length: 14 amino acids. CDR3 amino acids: CASSLNIAKNIQYF. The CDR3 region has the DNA TGTGCCAGCAGTTTAAATATAGCCAAAAACATTCAGTACTTC.

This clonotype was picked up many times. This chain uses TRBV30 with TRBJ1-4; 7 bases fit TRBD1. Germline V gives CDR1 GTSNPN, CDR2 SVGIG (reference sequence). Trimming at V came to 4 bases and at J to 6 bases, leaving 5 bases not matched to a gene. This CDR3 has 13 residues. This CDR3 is CAWKRDRHEKLFF. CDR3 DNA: TGTGCCTGGAAACGGGACAGACATGAAAAACTGTTTTTT.

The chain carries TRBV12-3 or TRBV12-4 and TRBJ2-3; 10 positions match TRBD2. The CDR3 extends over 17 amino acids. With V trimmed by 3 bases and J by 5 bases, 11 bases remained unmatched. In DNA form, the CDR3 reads TGTGCCAGCAGTTTCGCTAGCGGGAGCTTTTCAGGAGATACGCAGTATTTT. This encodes CASSFASGSFSGDTQYF.

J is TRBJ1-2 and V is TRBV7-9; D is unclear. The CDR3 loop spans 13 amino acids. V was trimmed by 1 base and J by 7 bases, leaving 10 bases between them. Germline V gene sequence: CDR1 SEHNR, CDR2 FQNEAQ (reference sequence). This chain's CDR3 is CASSLDPTPGYTF. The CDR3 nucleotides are TGTGCCAGCAGCTTAGATCCCACCCCTGGCTACACCTTC.

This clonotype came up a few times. The CDR3 loop is CASTTGKSGQPQHF. In nucleotides, the CDR3 is TGTGCCAGTACCACGGGGAAAAGCGGACAGCCCCAGCATTTT. This chain connects TRBV19 to TRBJ1-5; D ambiguous. Germline values: CDR1 LNHDA, CDR2 SQIVND (reference sequence). The CDR3 is made up of 14 amino acids. Trimming removed 7 bases from V and 7 bases from J, with 17 bases in between.

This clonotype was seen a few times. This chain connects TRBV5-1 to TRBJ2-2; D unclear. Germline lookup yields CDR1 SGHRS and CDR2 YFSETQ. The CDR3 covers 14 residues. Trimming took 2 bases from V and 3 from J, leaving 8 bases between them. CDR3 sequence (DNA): TGCGCCAGCAGCTTAGGGTCTTACACCGGGGAGCTGTTTTTT. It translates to CASSLGSYTGELFF.

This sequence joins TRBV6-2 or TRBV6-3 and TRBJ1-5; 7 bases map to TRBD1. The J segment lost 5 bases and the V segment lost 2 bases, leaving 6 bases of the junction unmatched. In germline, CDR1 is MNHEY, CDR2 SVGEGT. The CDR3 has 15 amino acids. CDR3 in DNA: TGTGCCAGCAGTTACAGGACAGGCCGTCATCAGCCCCAGCATTTT. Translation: CASSYRTGRHQPQHF.

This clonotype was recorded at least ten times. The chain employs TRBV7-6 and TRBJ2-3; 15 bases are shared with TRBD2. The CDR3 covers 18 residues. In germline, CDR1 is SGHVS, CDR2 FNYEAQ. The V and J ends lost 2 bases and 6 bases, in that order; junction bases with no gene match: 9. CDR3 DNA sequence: TGTGCCAGCAGCTTAAAGTTGGGACTAGCGGGGGGCCCCGATACGCAGTATTTT. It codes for CASSLKLGLAGGPDTQYF.

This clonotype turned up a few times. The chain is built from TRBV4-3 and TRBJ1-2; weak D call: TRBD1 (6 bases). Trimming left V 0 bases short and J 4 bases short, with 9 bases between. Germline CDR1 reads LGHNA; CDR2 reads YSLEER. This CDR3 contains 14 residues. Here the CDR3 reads CASSQDQGPYGYTF. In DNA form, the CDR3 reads TGCGCCAGCAGCCAAGATCAGGGGCCCTATGGCTACACCTTC.

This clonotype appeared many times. DNA of the CDR3: TGTGCCAGCAGTTCGGTCAGGAAAGATGAAAAACTGTTTTTT. This sequence encodes CASSSVRKDEKLFF. V gene TRBV12-3 or TRBV12-4 combines with J gene TRBJ1-4; D not certain. The V and J ends lost 4 bases and 6 bases respectively, with 12 bases between them. This CDR3 has 14 residues.

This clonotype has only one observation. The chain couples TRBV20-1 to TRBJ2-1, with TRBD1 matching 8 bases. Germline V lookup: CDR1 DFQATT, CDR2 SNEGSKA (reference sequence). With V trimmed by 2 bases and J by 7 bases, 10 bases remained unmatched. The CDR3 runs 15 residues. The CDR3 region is CSARSGDRGLNEQFF. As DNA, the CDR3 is TGCAGTGCTAGATCCGGAGACAGGGGTTTGAATGAGCAGTTCTTC.

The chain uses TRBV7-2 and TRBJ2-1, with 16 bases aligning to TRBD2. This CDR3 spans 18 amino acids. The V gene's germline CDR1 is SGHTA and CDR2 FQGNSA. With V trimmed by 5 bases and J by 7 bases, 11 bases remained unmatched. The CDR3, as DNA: TGTGCCAGCAGCCCACCGGGACTAGCGGGGGGGGTGGGAAATGAGCAGTTCTTC. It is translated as CASSPPGLAGGVGNEQFF.

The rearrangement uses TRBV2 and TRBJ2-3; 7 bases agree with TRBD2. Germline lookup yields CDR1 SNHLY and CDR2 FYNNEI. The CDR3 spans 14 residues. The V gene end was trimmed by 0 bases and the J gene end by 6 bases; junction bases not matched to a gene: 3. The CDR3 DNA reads TGTGCCAGCAGTGAAGCGCTACTAGCGGATACGCAGTATTTT. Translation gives CASSEALLADTQYF.

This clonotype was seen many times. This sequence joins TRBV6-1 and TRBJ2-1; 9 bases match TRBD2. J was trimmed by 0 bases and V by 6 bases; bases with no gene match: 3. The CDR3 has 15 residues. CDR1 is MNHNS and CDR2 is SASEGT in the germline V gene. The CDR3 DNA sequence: TGTGCCAGCAGCTATAGCGGGAGCTCCTACAATGAGCAGTTCTTC. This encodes CASSYSGSSYNEQFF.

The CDR3 reads CSAPTGLSSYNEQFF. The CDR3, as DNA: TGCAGTGCACCCACAGGGTTAAGCTCCTACAATGAGCAGTTCTTC. V gene TRBV20-1 combines with J gene TRBJ2-1, with TRBD1 as a possible D gene (6 bases). CDR1 is DFQATT, CDR2 SNEGSKA, per germline (reference sequence). This CDR3 has 15 amino acids. Trimming removed 6 bases from V and 0 bases from J, with 15 bases in between.

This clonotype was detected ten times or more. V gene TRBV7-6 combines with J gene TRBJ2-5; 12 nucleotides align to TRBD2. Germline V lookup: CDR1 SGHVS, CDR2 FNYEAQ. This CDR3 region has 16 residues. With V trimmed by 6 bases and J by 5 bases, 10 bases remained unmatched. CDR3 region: CASSPTSGSLGETQYF. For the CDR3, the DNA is TGTGCCAGCAGTCCGACTAGCGGGAGTCTTGGGGAGACCCAGTACTTC.

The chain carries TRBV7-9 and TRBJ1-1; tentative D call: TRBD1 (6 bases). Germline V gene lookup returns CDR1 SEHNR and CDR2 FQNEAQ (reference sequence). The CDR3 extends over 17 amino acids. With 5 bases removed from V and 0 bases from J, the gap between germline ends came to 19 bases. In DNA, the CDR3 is TGTGCCAGCAGCACAAACTCACAGGGAGTCATGAACACTGAAGCTTTCTTT. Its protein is CASSTNSQGVMNTEAFF.

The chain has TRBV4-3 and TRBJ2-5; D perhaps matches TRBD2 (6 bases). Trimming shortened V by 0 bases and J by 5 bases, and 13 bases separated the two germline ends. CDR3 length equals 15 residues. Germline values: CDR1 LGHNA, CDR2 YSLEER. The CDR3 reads CASSQDPTGAETQYF. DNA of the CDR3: TGCGCCAGCAGCCAAGATCCCACGGGAGCGGAGACCCAGTACTTC.

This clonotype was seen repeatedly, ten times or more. Here the CDR3 reads CASSQGETYEQYV. CDR3 DNA sequence: TGTGCCAGCAGCCAGGGGGAAACCTACGAGCAGTACGTC. The chain carries TRBV11-2 and TRBJ2-7; TRBD1 matches 7 bases. The CDR3 totals 13 residues. With 5 bases clipped from V and 2 bases from J, the junction kept 3 bases outside the gene matches. CDR1 and CDR2 (germline): SGHAT, FQNNGV.

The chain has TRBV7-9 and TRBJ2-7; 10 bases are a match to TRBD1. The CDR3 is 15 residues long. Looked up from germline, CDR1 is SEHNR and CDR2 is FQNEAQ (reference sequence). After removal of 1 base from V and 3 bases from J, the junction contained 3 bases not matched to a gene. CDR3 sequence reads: CASSLGGQGHYEQYF. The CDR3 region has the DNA TGTGCCAGCAGCTTAGGGGGACAGGGGCACTACGAGCAGTACTTC.

The CDR3 loop reads CATSRVLGTIGNQPQHF. Here the CDR3 DNA reads TGTGCCACCAGCAGAGTTCTGGGAACGATAGGCAATCAGCCCCAGCATTTT. The V call is TRBV15, the J call TRBJ1-5; D ambiguous. In germline, CDR1 is LNHNV, CDR2 YYDKDF (reference sequence). The CDR3 loop spans 17 amino acids. Trimming cost V 1 base and J 2 bases, with 15 bases left between them. Complete variable domain (other parts from reference TRBV15 and TRBJ1-5): DAMVIQNPRYQVTQFGKPVTLSCSQTLNHNVMYWYQQKSSQAPKLLFHYYDKDFNNEADTPDNFQSRRPNTSFCFLDIRSPGLGDTAMYLCATSRVLGTIGNQPQHFGDGTRLSIL.

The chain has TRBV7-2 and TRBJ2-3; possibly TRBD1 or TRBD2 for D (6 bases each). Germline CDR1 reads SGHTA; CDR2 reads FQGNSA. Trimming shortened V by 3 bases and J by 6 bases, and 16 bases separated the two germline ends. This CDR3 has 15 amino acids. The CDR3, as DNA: TGTGCCAGCAGCTTTCTAGCGTTGAGGGGGGATACGCAGTATTTT. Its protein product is CASSFLALRGDTQYF.